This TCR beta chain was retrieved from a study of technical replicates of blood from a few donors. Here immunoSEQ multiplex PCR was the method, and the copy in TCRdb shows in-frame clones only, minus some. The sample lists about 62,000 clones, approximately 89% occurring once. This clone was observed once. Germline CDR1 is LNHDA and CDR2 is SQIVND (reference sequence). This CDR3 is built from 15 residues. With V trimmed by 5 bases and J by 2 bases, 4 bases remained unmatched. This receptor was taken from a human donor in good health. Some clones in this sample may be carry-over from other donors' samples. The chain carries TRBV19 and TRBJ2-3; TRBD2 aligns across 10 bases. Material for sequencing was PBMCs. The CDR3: CASSFGTSATDTQYF. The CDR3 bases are TGTGCCAGTAGTTTCGGGACTAGCGCCACAGATACGCAGTATTTT.